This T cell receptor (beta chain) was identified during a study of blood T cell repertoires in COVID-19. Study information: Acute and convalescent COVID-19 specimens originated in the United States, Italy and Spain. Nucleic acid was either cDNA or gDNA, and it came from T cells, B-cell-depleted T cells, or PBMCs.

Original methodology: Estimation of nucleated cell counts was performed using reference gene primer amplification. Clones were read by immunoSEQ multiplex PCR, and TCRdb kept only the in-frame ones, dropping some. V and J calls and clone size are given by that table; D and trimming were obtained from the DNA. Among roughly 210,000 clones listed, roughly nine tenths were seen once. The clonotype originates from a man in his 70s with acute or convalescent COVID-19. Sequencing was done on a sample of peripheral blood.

In DNA form, the CDR3 reads TGTGCCAGCAGCTTAGTCGGTGCAGGGGCCAATCAGCCCCAGCATTTT. Its translation is CASSLVGAGANQPQHF. V gene TRBV7-2 combines with J gene TRBJ1-5, with a possible D match to TRBD1 (6 bases). This CDR3 contains 16 residues. Per the germline V gene, CDR1 is SGHTA and CDR2 is FQGNSA. The germline V and J ends were trimmed by 1 base and 3 bases, with 13 bases remaining between them.